The sequence of this T cell receptor (beta chain) was determined in a study of shared clonotypes between healthy human individuals. Assay used: immunoSEQ multiplex PCR; TCRdb lists only in-frame clones, some missing. The data hold about 2.4 million clones, with about 92% observed a single time. This CDR3 spans 15 amino acids. The germline gives CDR1 MNHEY, CDR2 SMNVEV (reference sequence). Deletions cut 8 bases from V and 4 bases from J, with 21 bases between. Sequenced: naive CD4+ T cells sorted from blood. Subset reported: CD45RA+ positively selected. The clonotype was recovered from a man aged 18 to 29 in good health. The chain uses TRBV27 and TRBJ2-7; perhaps TRBD1 as D (6 bases). CDR3 loop: CASGWGPSSTYEQYF. The CDR3 region has the DNA TGTGCCAGCGGGTGGGGGCCATCCTCCACTTACGAGCAGTACTTC.